This T cell receptor beta chain was captured by sequencing in a study of CD8+ T cells in alopecia areata. For the study at large: Treated patients took oral tofacitinib at 5 to 10 mg twice daily.

The CDR3 runs 11 residues. Trimming stripped 4 bases from V and 4 bases from J, with 5 bases between. Germline CDR1 and CDR2: SNHLY and FYNNEI. As regards this clone: Its matching antigen is unknown.

RNA was extracted and reverse transcribed into cDNA as the sequencing template. The table came from immunoSEQ multiplex PCR; TCRdb's copy has only in-frame clones and leaves some out. In the table there are 130,000 or so clones, 86% of which are singletons. General study points: Under tofacitinib, numerous expanded lesional clonotypes remained detectable in scalp and blood.

The treatment is: oral pan-JAK inhibitor, 5-10 mg twice daily. This TCR derives from a human donor with alopecia areata. This chain links TRBV2 with TRBJ2-7; D remains ambiguous. The specimen comprised CD8+ T cells sorted from blood, sampled at week 4, from a patient treated with tofacitinib. DNA for the CDR3: TGTGCCAGCAGTGCCGTGTACGAGCAGTACTTC. It yields the protein CASSAVYEQYF.